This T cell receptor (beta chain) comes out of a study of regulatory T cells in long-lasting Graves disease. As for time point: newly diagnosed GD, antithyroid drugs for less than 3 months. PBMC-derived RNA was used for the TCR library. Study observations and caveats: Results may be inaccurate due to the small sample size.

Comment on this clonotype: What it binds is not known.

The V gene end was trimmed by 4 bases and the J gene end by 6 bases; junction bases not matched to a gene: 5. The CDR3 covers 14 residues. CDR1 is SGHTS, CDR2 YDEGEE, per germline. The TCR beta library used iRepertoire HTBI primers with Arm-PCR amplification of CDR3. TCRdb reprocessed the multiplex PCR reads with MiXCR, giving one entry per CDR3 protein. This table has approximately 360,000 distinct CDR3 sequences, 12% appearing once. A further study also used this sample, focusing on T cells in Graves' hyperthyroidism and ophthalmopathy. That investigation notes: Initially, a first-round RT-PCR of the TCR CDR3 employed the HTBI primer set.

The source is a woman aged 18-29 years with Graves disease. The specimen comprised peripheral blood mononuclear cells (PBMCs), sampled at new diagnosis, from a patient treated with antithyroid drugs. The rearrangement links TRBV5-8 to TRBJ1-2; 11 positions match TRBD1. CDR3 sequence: CASSGGQGANGYTF. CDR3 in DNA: TGTGCCAGCAGCGGCGGACAGGGGGCGAATGGCTACACCTTC.